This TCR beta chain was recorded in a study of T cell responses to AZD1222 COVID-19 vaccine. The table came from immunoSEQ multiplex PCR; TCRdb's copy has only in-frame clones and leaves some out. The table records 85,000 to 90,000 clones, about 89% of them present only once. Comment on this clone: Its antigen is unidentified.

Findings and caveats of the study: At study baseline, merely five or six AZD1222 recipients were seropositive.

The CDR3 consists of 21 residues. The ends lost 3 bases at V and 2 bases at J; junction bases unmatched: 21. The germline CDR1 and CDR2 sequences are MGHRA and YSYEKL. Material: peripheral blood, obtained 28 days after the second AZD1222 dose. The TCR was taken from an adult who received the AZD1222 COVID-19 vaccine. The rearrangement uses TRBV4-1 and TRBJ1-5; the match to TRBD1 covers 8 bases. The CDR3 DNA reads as TGCGCCAGCAGCCACCCTCATCCCGGGACAGGTGGGGGAGTTGGCAATCAGCCCCAGCATTTT. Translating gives CASSHPHPGTGGGVGNQPQHF.